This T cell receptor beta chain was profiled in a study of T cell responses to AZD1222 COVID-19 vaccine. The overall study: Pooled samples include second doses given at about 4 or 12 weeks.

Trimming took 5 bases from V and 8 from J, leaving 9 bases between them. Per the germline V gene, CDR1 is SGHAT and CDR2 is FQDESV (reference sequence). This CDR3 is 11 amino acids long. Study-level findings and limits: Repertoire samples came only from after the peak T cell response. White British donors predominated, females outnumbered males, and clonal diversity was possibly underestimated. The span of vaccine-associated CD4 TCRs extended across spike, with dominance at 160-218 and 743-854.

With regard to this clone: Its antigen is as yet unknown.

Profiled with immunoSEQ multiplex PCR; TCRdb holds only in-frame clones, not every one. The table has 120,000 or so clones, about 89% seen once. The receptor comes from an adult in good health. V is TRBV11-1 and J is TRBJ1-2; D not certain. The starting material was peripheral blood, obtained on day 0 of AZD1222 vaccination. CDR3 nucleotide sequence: TGTGCCAGCAGCGGAAGGGAGGGCTACACCTTC. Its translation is CASSGREGYTF.